The 27 T cell receptor beta chains in this list originate from one sample, sequenced in a study of T cells in localized non-small cell lung cancer (TCRdb year 2020). Libraries were prepared through the immunoSEQ multiplex PCR assay. In its TCRdb copy, this immuneACCESS table keeps in-frame sequences only and misses some clones. Where compared with another copy, unresolved V genes explain less than half of these, and the others have no known cause. For this sample there are more than 45,000 clones; approximately 75% appear just once. Jointly, the top ten make up roughly a sixth of the sample. Here the sequenced sample was peripheral blood, taken before any cancer treatment. These receptors came from a man aged 40 to 69 with stage I squamous cell lung carcinoma.

The rearrangement joins TRBV4-1 to TRBJ2-3, with TRBD1 as a possible D gene (6 bases). This CDR3 spans 18 amino acids. Germline V CDR1 and CDR2: MGHRA, YSYEKL. Trimming shortened V by 1 base and J by 4 bases, and 21 bases separated the two germline ends. The CDR3 protein is CASSQGMWGLAPADTQYF. CDR3 nucleotides: TGCGCCAGCAGCCAAGGGATGTGGGGGCTGGCCCCCGCAGATACGCAGTATTTT.

The chain combines TRBV28 with TRBJ1-1; possible D gene TRBD1, 6 bases. Trimming removed 8 bases from V and 4 bases from J, with 17 bases in between. CDR1 is MDHEN and CDR2 is SYDVKM in the germline V gene. This CDR3 has 14 residues. CDR3 DNA sequence: TGTGCCAGCGACAGGACGGGAAGAGGCACTGAAGCTTTCTTT. Amino acids: CASDRTGRGTEAFF. Using reference TRBV28 and TRBJ1-1 for the parts outside the CDR3, the full variable domain is DVKVTQSSRYLVKRTGEKVFLECVQDMDHENMFWYRQDPGLGLRLIYFSYDVKMKEKGDIPEGYSVSREKKERFSLILESASTNQTSMYLCASDRTGRGTEAFFGQGTRLTVV.

V is TRBV10-3 and J is TRBJ1-5; TRBD1 might be the D (6 bases). CDR1 is ENHRY and CDR2 is SYGVKD in the germline V gene. The length of the CDR3 is 15 residues. V shed 2 bases and J shed 6 bases, with 14 bases lying between them. CDR3 in amino acids: CAISEDLGASQPQHF. The CDR3 DNA reads TGTGCCATCAGTGAGGATCTGGGGGCAAGTCAGCCCCAGCATTTT.

This chain connects TRBV7-8 to TRBJ2-7, with D unclear. Trimming removed 3 bases at V and 2 bases at J, with 17 bases between. Germline V CDR1 and CDR2: SGHVS, FQNEAQ. The CDR3 loop spans 16 amino acids. Here the CDR3 reads CASSFSQKGPTYEQYF. The CDR3 bases are TGTGCCAGCAGCTTTTCTCAAAAAGGCCCCACCTACGAGCAGTACTTC.

J is TRBJ2-3 and V is TRBV11-3; D is tentatively TRBD1 or TRBD2 (6 bases each). This CDR3 has 15 amino acids. V lost 0 bases to trimming and J lost 9 bases, with 16 bases between them. CDR1 is SGHNT and CDR2 is YENEEA in the germline V gene. The DNA of the CDR3 is TGTGCCAGCAGCTTAGAGTTCGGGGGCGTCAACACGCAGTATTTT. Translation gives CASSLEFGGVNTQYF.

This clone is a singleton in its sample. The chain uses TRBV5-1 and TRBJ2-5; no firm D call. Germline V gene data show CDR1 as SGHRS and CDR2 as YFSETQ. V lost 0 bases to trimming and J lost 4 bases, with 10 bases between them. CDR3 length equals 14 residues. CDR3 nucleotides: TGCGCCAGCAGCTTGGGGGCTTCTCCAGAGACCCAGTACTTC. Amino acids: CASSLGASPETQYF.

Only one count was recorded for this clone. This chain joins TRBV30 and TRBJ2-5; D assignment may be TRBD1 or TRBD2 (6 bases each). Germline V gene sequence: CDR1 GTSNPN, CDR2 SVGIG (reference sequence). V gave up 1 base and J gave up 5 bases, with 11 bases separating them. The CDR3 is 13 amino acids. CDR3: CAWSALGGETQYF. The CDR3 DNA follows: TGTGCCTGGAGTGCGCTAGGGGGGGAGACCCAGTACTTC.

This sequence joins TRBV7-8 and TRBJ1-4, with D possibly matching TRBD1 (5 bases). Germline V gives CDR1 SGHVS, CDR2 FQNEAQ. With 2 bases removed from V and 8 bases from J, the gap between germline ends came to 9 bases. The CDR3 contains 13 residues. CDR3 loop: CASSLKGREKLFF. In nucleotides, the CDR3 is TGTGCCAGCAGCTTAAAGGGGCGCGAAAAACTGTTTTTT.

This clone has a handful of counts. V usage is TRBV7-2 and J usage is TRBJ2-7, with D perhaps TRBD1 (7 bases). Germline lookup yields CDR1 SGHTA and CDR2 FQGNSA. With 5 bases removed from V and 9 bases from J, the gap between germline ends came to 23 bases. The CDR3 loop spans 15 amino acids. The CDR3 spells CASSTRGDSPQRQYF. For the CDR3, the DNA is TGTGCCAGCAGCACCAGGGGGGACTCACCCCAGAGGCAGTACTTC.

This clone has a handful of counts. The rearrangement uses TRBV9 and TRBJ1-6; D is ambiguous. V was clipped by 2 bases and J by 7 bases, with 10 bases between them. This CDR3 is 14 amino acids long. Germline values: CDR1 SGDLS, CDR2 YYNGEE. DNA for the CDR3: TGTGCCAGCAGCGTGGGCAGCCTGAATTCACCCCTCCACTTT. It encodes CASSVGSLNSPLHF.

V gene TRBV6-1 combines with J gene TRBJ1-1; D perhaps matches TRBD1 (6 bases). This CDR3 comprises 15 residues. CDR1 and CDR2 from the germline V gene are MNHNS and SASEGT. V was trimmed by 0 bases and J by 0 bases, leaving 8 bases between them. The CDR3 sequence is CASSEADRLNTEAFF. The CDR3 DNA reads TGTGCCAGCAGTGAAGCGGACAGACTGAACACTGAAGCTTTCTTT.

The V gene is TRBV19, the J gene TRBJ1-2; D unresolved. Germline-derived CDR1 and CDR2 are LNHDA and SQIVND (reference sequence). CDR3 size: 12 residues. V lost 6 bases, J lost 8 bases, and 13 bases lay in between. The CDR3, as DNA: TGTGCCAGTAGCCCCGGAACCTCAGGCTACACCTTC. Its protein is CASSPGTSGYTF.

Only a few counts were recorded for this clone. This sequence joins TRBV19 and TRBJ2-2; TRBD1 matches 7 bases. CDR3 length: 15 amino acids. Germline assignment: CDR1 LNHDA and CDR2 SQIVND (reference sequence). V lost 5 bases, J lost 7 bases, and 10 bases stayed unmatched. This CDR3 reads CASSALDRADGELFF. DNA for the CDR3: TGTGCCAGTAGTGCGCTCGACAGGGCGGACGGGGAGCTGTTTTTT.

V usage is TRBV4-2 and J usage is TRBJ1-1, with D hard to call. From germline, CDR1 is LGHNA and CDR2 YNFKEQ. V lost 4 bases and J 2 bases, leaving 11 bases between the germline ends. This CDR3 has 14 residues. The chain's CDR3 is CASSLRTGNTEAFF. In DNA, the CDR3 is TGTGCCAGCAGCCTTCGGACGGGAAACACTGAAGCTTTCTTT.

The rearrangement joins TRBV5-6 to TRBJ1-5; D gene unclear. Germline assignment: CDR1 SGHDT and CDR2 YYEEEE. This CDR3 spans 13 amino acids. The V gene lost 1 base and the J gene lost 4 bases, with 6 bases spanning the gap. CDR3 amino acids: CASSLFGNQPQHF. CDR3 sequence (DNA): TGTGCCAGCAGCTTGTTCGGGAATCAGCCCCAGCATTTT.

The rearrangement uses TRBV7-3 and TRBJ2-1; 11 nucleotides match TRBD1. V dropped 3 bases and J dropped 6; count of bases not matched to a gene: 7. This CDR3 comprises 16 residues. Germline-derived CDR1 and CDR2 are SGHTA and FQGTGA. The CDR3 nucleotides are TGTGCCAGCAGCTTCCTTCCGGGACAGGGGGGCAATGAGCAGTTCTTC. Residues: CASSFLPGQGGNEQFF.

V usage is TRBV6-5 and J usage is TRBJ1-2; D is unclear. Germline V gene lookup returns CDR1 MNHEY and CDR2 SVGAGI. V gave up 0 bases and J gave up 7 bases, with 9 bases separating them. CDR3 length: 13 amino acids. CDR3 nucleotides: TGTGCCAGCAGTTACTCGAGCACAGTTGGCTACACCTTC. This codes for CASSYSSTVGYTF.

This chain links TRBV28 with TRBJ1-2; unclear D gene. The V gene lost 8 bases and the J gene lost 0 bases, with 13 bases spanning the gap. Germline CDR1 MDHEN, CDR2 SYDVKM. The CDR3 runs 14 residues. DNA for the CDR3: TGTGCCAGCGGGAATGGCCTTCCTAACTATGGCTACACCTTC. This codes for CASGNGLPNYGYTF.

The chain employs TRBV13 and TRBJ1-1; D is unclear. The CDR3 is 14 amino acids. Germline V gene lookup returns CDR1 PRHDT and CDR2 FYEKMQ (reference sequence). The germline V and J ends were trimmed by 4 bases and 1 base, with 10 bases remaining between them. The CDR3 DNA is TGTGCCAGCAGCTACGGCGTAGGGAACACTGAAGCTTTCTTT. Its translation is CASSYGVGNTEAFF.

The chain has TRBV4-2 and TRBJ1-4, with D possibly TRBD1 on 5 matching bases. Trimming left V 4 bases short and J 4 bases short, with 22 bases between. CDR1 LGHNA and CDR2 YNFKEQ come from the germline V gene. The CDR3 is made up of 18 amino acids. CDR3: CASSPLTEVSFGNEKLFF. In DNA, the CDR3 is TGTGCCAGCAGCCCGTTGACAGAAGTCTCCTTTGGTAATGAAAAACTGTTTTTT.

The chain uses TRBV6-5 and TRBJ1-1, with D uncertain. CDR1 is MNHEY and CDR2 is SVGAGI in the germline V gene. Trimming removed 2 bases from V and 4 bases from J, with 5 bases in between. The CDR3 covers 12 residues. This chain's CDR3 is CASSYVGTEAFF. Written as DNA, the CDR3 is TGTGCCAGCAGTTACGTCGGCACTGAAGCTTTCTTT.

The genes are TRBV9 and TRBJ2-3, with D possibly called TRBD1 or TRBD2 (5 bases each). The V and J ends lost 0 bases and 0 bases respectively, with 11 bases between them. This CDR3 has 16 residues. Germline CDR1 reads SGDLS; CDR2 reads YYNGEE. The CDR3: CASSVEGPASTDTQYF. Here the CDR3 DNA reads TGTGCCAGCAGCGTAGAGGGACCAGCGAGCACAGATACGCAGTATTTT.

The gene calls are TRBV30 and TRBJ1-6; TRBD1 matches 9 bases. CDR1 and CDR2 (germline): GTSNPN, SVGIG (reference sequence). V was clipped by 0 bases and J by 9 bases; unmatched bases: 6. This CDR3 is 15 amino acids long. The CDR3 reads CAWSVPGTGFSPLHF. The CDR3 DNA is TGTGCCTGGAGTGTCCCCGGGACAGGGTTTTCACCCCTCCACTTT. The full variable domain, in which reference TRBV30 and TRBJ1-6 provide the parts outside the CDR3, is SQTIHQWPATLVQPVGSPLSLECTVEGTSNPNLYWYRQAAGRGLQLLFYSVGIGQISSEVPQNLSASRPQDRQFILSSKKLLLSDSGFYLCAWSVPGTGFSPLHFGNGTRLTVT.

This sequence joins TRBV10-3 and TRBJ1-5; D gene uncertain. Germline V gives CDR1 ENHRY, CDR2 SYGVKD. The V end lost 3 bases, the J end lost 3 bases, and 9 bases lay between the germline ends. This CDR3 has 14 residues. CDR3: CAISDFGNNQPQHF. The DNA of the CDR3 is TGTGCCATCAGTGATTTTGGGAACAATCAGCCCCAGCATTTT.

The V and J genes are TRBV5-4 and TRBJ2-7; D perhaps matches TRBD1 (5 bases). This CDR3 comprises 15 residues. Germline V gene lookup returns CDR1 SGHNT and CDR2 YYREEE (reference sequence). Trimming removed 4 bases from V and 3 bases from J, with 17 bases in between. DNA of the CDR3: TGTGCCAGCAGCCCGTACCAGGGCCCTAGCTACGAGCAGTACTTC. It codes for CASSPYQGPSYEQYF.

The rearrangement uses TRBV5-4 and TRBJ1-2; TRBD1 aligns across 8 bases. CDR1 and CDR2 from the germline V gene are SGHNT and YYREEE (reference sequence). After removal of 4 bases from V and 6 bases from J, the junction contained 5 bases not matched to a gene. The CDR3 spans 13 residues. This CDR3 reads CASSPGGANGYTF. Here the CDR3 DNA reads TGTGCCAGCAGCCCAGGGGGCGCGAATGGCTACACCTTC.

The chain carries TRBV7-2 and TRBJ2-1; 13 nucleotides align to TRBD2. The trim removed 2 bases at V and 8 bases at J, leaving 9 bases unmatched. The CDR3 contains 17 residues. Germline CDR1 is SGHTA and CDR2 is FQGNSA. The CDR3 region is CASSLFPRTSGGDEQFF. The CDR3, as DNA: TGTGCCAGCAGCTTATTCCCCCGGACTAGCGGGGGTGATGAGCAGTTCTTC.